The 9 T cell receptor beta chains listed next were all sequenced from one sample in a study of T-cell reconstitution after alpha-beta-depleted transplantation in children. Researchers prepared the TCRbeta library using unique molecular identifiers, the study reports. TCRdb passed the PCR reads through MiXCR, listing each CDR3 protein once. This table holds 200,000 to 250,000 distinct CDR3 sequences, around 8% found once. Sequencing was performed on PBMCs, mostly from graft donor cells, taken 180 days after TCRalphabeta/CD19-depleted stem cell transplant. These receptors all come from a male patient younger than 18 who had a stem cell transplant for acute lymphoblastic leukemia, so the T cells may come from the graft donor.

This clonotype was recorded at least ten times. CDR3: CSARDQRSVYEQYF. The CDR3 DNA reads TGCAGTGCTAGAGATCAGCGGTCGGTATACGAGCAGTACTTC. This chain uses TRBV20-1 with TRBJ2-7, with TRBD2 as a possible D gene (5 bases). Trimming removed 0 bases at V and 4 bases at J, with 13 bases between. The CDR3 sequence is 14 residues long. The germline gives CDR1 DFQATT, CDR2 SNEGSKA (reference sequence).

This clonotype showed up many times. V and J are TRBV9 and TRBJ2-3; 9 positions agree with TRBD1. V lost 4 bases and J lost 3; bases outside the gene matches: 9. Germline V lookup: CDR1 SGDLS, CDR2 YYNGEE. This CDR3 is built from 16 residues. This CDR3 is CASSRDPQGATDTQYF. The CDR3 nucleotides are TGTGCCAGCAGCCGAGATCCACAGGGGGCAACAGATACGCAGTATTTT.

This chain uses TRBV7-9 with TRBJ2-7; weak D call: TRBD2 (5 bases). The V gene's germline CDR1 is SEHNR and CDR2 FQNEAQ (reference sequence). The CDR3 runs 12 residues. V lost 6 bases and J lost 3, with 9 bases in between. The chain's CDR3 is CASRPAGYEQYF. In nucleotides, the CDR3 is TGTGCCAGCAGGCCTGCGGGCTACGAGCAGTACTTC.

This clonotype was recorded at least ten times. J is TRBJ2-3 and V is TRBV7-2; D possibly matches TRBD1 or TRBD2 (6 bases each). The CDR3 is 13 residues long. Trimming took off 2 bases at V and 6 bases at J, with 9 bases between the two ends. CDR1 is SGHTA and CDR2 is FQGNSA in the germline V gene. CDR3 bases: TGTGCCAGCAGCTTACAGGGGAGGGATACGCAGTATTTT. Protein product: CASSLQGRDTQYF.

The J gene is TRBJ1-4, the V gene TRBV20-1; 8 bases are shared with TRBD1. With V trimmed by 3 bases and J by 8 bases, 8 bases remained unmatched. CDR3 length equals 14 residues. The germline V gene encodes CDR1 DFQATT and CDR2 SNEGSKA (reference sequence). CDR3 coding DNA: TGCAGTGCTAGTCGGACAGGGTGGGACGAAAAACTGTTTTTT. It is translated as CSASRTGWDEKLFF.

This clonotype was picked up many times. V usage is TRBV9 and J usage is TRBJ2-1; 11 nucleotides align to TRBD1. CDR1 is SGDLS and CDR2 is YYNGEE in the germline V gene. The CDR3 totals 15 residues. Trimming at V came to 0 bases and at J to 6 bases, leaving 2 bases not matched to a gene. For the CDR3, the DNA is TGTGCCAGCAGCGTAGATGGGACAGGGGGCAATGAGCAGTTCTTC. Residues: CASSVDGTGGNEQFF.

CDR3 protein: CASSADRRNTIYF. DNA of the CDR3: TGTGCCAGCAGTGCGGACAGGAGAAACACCATATATTTT. The rearrangement uses TRBV6-1 and TRBJ1-3; 7 positions match TRBD1. Unmatched junction bases numbered 2, after V lost 4 bases and J lost 5 bases. CDR1 and CDR2 from the germline V gene are MNHNS and SASEGT. The CDR3 is made up of 13 amino acids.

This clonotype has a count of ten or more. This rearrangement joins TRBV20-1 to TRBJ1-1; TRBD1 might be the D (6 bases). Trimming removed 0 bases from V and 9 bases from J, with 8 bases in between. This CDR3 is built from 11 residues. CDR1 is DFQATT, CDR2 SNEGSKA, per germline (reference sequence). CDR3 bases: TGCAGTGCTAGAGATACAGGGAAAGCTTTCTTT. This translates into CSARDTGKAFF.

This clonotype has at least ten counts. The chain carries TRBV7-9 and TRBJ1-2, with TRBD1 matching over 7 bases. The CDR3 sequence is 14 residues long. Germline V gives CDR1 SEHNR, CDR2 FQNEAQ (reference sequence). The V and J ends lost 0 bases and 4 bases, in that order; junction bases with no gene match: 2. The CDR3 is CASSLAGDSYGYTF. CDR3 nucleotide sequence: TGTGCCAGCAGCTTAGCCGGGGACAGCTATGGCTACACCTTC.